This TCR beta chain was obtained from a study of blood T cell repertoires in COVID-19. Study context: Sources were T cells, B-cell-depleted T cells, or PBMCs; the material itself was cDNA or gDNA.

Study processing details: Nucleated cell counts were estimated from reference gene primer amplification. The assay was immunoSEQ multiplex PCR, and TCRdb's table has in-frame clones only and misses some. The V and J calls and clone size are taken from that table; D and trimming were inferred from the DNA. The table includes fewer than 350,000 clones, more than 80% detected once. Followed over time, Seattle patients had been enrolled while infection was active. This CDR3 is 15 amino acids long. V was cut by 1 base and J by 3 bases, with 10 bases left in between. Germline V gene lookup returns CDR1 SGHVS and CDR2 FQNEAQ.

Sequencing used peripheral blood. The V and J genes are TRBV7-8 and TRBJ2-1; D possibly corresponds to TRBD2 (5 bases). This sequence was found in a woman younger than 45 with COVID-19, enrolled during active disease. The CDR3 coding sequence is TGTGCCAGCAGCTTAGAGACCGGGGTCTACAATGAGCAGTTCTTC. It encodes CASSLETGVYNEQFF.